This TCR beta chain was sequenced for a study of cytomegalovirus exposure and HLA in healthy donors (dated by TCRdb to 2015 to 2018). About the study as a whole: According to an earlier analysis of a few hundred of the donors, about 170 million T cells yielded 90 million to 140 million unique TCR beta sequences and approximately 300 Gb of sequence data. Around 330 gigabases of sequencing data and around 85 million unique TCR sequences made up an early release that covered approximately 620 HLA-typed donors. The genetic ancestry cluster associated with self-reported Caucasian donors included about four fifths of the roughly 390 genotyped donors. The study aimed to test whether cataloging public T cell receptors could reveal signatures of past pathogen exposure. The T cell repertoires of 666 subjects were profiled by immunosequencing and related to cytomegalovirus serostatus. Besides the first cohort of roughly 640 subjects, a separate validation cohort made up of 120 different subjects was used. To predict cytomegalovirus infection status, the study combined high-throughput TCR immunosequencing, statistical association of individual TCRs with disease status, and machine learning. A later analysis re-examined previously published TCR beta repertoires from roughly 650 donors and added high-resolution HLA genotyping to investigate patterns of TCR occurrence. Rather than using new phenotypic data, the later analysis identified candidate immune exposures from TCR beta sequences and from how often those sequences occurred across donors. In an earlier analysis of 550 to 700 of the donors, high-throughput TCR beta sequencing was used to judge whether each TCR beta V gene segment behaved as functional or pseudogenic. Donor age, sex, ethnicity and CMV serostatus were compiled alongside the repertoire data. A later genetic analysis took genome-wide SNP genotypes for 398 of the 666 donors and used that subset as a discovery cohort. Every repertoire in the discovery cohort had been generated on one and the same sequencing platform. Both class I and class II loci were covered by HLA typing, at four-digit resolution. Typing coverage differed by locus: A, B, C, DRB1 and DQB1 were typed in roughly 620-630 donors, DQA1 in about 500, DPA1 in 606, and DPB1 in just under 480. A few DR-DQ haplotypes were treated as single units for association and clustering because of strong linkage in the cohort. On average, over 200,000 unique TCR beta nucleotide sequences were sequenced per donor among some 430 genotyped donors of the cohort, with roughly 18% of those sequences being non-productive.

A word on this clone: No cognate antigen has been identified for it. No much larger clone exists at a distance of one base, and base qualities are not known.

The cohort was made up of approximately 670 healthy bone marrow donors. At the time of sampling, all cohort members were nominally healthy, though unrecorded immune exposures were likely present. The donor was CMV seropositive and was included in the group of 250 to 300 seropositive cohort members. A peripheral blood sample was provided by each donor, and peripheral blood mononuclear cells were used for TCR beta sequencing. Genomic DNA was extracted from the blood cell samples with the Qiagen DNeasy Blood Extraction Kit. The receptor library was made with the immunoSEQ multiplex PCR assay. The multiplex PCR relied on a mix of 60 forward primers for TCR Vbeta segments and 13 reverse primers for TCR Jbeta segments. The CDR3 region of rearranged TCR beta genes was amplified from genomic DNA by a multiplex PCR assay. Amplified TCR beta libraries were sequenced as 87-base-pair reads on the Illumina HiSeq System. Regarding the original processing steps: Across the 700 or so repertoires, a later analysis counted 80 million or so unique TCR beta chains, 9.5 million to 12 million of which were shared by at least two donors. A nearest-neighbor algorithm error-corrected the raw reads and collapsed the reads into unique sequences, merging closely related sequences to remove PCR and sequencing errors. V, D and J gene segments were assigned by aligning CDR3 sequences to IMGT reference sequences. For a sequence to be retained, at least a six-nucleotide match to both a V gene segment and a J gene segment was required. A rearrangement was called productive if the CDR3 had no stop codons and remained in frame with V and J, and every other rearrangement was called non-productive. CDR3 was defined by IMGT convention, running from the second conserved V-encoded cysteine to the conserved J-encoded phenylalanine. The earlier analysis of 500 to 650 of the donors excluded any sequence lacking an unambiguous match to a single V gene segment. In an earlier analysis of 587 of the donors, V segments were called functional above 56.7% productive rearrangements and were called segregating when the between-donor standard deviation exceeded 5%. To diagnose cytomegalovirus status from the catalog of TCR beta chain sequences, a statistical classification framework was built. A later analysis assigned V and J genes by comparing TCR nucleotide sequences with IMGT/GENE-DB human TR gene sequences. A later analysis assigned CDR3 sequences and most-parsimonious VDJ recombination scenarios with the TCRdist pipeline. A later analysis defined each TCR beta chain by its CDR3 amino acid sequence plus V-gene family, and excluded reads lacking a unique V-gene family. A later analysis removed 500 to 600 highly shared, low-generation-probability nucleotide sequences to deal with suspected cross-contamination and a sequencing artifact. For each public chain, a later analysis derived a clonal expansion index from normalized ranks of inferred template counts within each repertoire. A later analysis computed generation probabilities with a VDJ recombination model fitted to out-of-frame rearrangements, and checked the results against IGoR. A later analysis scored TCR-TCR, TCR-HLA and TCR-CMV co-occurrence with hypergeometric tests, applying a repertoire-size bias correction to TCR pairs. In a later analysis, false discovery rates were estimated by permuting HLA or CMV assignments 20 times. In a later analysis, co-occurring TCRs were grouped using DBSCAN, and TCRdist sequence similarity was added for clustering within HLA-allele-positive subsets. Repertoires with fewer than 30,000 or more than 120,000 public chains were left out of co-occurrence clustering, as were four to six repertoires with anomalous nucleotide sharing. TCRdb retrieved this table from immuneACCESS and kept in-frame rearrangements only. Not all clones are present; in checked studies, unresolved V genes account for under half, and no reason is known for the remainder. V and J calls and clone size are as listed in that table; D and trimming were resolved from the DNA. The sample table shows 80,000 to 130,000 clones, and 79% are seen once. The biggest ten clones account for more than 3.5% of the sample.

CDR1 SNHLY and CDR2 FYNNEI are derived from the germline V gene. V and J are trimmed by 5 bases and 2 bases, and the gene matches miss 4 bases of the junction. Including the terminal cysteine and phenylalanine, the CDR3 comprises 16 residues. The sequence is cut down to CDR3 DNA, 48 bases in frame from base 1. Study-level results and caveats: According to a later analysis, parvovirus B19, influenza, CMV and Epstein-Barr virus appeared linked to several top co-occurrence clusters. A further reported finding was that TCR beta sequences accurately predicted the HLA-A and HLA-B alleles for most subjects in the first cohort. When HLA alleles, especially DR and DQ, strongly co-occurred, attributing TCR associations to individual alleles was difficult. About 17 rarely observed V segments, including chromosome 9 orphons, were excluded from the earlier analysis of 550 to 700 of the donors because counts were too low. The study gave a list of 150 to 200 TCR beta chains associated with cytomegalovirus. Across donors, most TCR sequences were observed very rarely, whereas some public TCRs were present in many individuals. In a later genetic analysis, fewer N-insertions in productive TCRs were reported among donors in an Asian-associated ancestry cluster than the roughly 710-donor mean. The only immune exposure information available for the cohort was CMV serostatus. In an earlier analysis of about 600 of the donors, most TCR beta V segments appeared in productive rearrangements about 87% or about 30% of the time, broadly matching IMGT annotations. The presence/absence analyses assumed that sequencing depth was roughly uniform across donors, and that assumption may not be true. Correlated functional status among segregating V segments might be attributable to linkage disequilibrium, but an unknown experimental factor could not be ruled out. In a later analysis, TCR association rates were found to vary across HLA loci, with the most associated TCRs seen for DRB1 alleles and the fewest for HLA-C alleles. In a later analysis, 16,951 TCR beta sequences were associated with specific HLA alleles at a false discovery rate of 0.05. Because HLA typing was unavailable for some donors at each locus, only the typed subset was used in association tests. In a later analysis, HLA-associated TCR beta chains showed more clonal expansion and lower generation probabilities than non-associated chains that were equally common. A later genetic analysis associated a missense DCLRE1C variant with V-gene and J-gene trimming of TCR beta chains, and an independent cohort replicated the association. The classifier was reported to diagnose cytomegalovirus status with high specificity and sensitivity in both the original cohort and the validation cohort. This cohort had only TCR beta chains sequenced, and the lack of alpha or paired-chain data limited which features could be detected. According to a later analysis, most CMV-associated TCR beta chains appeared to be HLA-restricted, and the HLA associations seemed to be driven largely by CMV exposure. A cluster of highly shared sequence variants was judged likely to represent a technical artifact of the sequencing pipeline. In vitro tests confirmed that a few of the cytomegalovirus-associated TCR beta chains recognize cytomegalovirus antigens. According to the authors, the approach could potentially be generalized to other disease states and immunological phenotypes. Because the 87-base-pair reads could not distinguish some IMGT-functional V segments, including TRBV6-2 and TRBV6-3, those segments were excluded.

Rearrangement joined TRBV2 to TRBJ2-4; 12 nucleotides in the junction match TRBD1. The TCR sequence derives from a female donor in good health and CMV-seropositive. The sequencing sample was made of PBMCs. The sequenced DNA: TGTGCCAGCAGTCCCGGGACAGGGGGCACCAAAAACATTCAGTACTTC. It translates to CASSPGTGGTKNIQYF.